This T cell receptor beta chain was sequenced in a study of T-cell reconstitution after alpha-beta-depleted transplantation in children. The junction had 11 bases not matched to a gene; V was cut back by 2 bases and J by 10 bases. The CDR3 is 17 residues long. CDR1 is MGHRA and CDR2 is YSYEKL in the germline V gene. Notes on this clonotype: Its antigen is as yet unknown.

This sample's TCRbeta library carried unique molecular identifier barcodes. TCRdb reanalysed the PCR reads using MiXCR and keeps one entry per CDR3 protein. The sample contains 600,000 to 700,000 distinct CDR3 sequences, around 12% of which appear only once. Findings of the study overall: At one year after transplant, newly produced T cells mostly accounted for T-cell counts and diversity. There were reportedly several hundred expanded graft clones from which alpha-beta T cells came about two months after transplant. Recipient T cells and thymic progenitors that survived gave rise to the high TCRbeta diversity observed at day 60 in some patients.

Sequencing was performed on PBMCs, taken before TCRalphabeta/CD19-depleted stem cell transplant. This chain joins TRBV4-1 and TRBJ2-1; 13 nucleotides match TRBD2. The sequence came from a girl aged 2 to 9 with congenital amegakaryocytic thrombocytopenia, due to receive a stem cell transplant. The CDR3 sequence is CASSQTAQTSGRIEQFF. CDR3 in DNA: TGCGCCAGCAGCCAAACCGCTCAGACTAGCGGGAGGATAGAGCAGTTCTTC.